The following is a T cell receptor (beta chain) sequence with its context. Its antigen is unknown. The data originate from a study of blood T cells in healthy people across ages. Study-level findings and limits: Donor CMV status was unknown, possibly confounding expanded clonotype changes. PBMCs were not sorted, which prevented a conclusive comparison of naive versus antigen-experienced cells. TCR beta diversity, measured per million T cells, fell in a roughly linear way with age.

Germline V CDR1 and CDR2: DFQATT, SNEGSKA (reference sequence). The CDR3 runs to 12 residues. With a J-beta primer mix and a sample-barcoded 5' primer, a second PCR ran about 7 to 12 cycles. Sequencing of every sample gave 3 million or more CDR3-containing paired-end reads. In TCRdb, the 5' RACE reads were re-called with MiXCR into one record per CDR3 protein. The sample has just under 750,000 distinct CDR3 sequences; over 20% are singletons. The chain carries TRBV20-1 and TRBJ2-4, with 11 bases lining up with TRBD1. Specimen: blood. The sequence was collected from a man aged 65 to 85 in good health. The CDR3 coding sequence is TGCAGCCGGACAGGGGGCGAAAACATTCAGTACTTC. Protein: CSRTGGENIQYF.